This T cell receptor (beta chain) emerged from a study of OX40 agonist ivuxolimab in advanced cancers. Study-level background: Ivuxolimab, an agonistic anti-OX40 (CD134) antibody, was given to patients. Previous treatment with anti-PD-1, anti-PD-L1 or anti-CTLA-4 therapy was allowed; approximately 40% had received some. Regarding the study as a whole: The study did not work out the antigen specificity of the expanded peripheral T cells.

The sampling schedule covered blood at baseline, cycle 4 day 1, and cycle 7 day 1. Profiling relied on immunoSEQ multiplex PCR, and the TCRdb table lists in-frame clones only, not all of them. The sample has tens of thousands of clones, 75% to 90% seen once. Of note for this clone: Its specificity is unknown.

V gave up 6 bases and J gave up 1 base, with 12 bases separating them. From germline, CDR1 is MNHEY and CDR2 SVGAGI. The CDR3 covers 14 residues. Sequenced material: CD4+ or CD8+ T cells sorted from blood, taken in a trial of the OX40 agonist ivuxolimab. The clonotype comes from an adult with an advanced solid tumor such as melanoma, head and neck, liver or kidney cancer. The chain uses TRBV6-5 and TRBJ2-5; D uncertain. The CDR3 here is CASSYMETQETQYF. In DNA form, the CDR3 reads TGTGCCAGCAGCTACATGGAGACCCAAGAGACCCAGTACTTC.